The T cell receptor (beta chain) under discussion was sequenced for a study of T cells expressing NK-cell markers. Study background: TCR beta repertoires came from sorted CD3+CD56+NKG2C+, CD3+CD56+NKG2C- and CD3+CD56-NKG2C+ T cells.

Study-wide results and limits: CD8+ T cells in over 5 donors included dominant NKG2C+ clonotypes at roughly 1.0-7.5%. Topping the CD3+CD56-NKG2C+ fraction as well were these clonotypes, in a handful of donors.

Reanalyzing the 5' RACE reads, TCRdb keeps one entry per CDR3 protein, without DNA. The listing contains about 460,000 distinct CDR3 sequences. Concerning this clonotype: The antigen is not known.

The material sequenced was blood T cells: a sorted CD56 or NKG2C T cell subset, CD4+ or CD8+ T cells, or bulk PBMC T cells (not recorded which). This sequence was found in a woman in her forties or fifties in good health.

The CDR3 region is CSATLRSPLTDTQYF. The rearrangement links TRBV20-1 to TRBJ2-3; the TCRdb D gene call, TRBD2, has no DNA to confirm it. The CDR3 contains 15 residues. Germline assignment: CDR1 DFQATT and CDR2 SNEGSKA (reference sequence).